These T cell receptor beta chains were read from a single sample in a study of OX40 agonist ivuxolimab in advanced cancers. The protocol was immunoSEQ multiplex PCR, while the TCRdb copy is restricted to in-frame clones and leaves out a portion. The repertoire holds 90,000 to 100,000 clones, with about 96% as singletons. Specimen: CD4+ or CD8+ T cells sorted from blood, collected in a trial of the OX40 agonist ivuxolimab. Receptors were obtained from an adult with an advanced solid tumor such as melanoma, head and neck, liver or kidney cancer. The CDR3 runs from the conserved cysteine through the conserved F or W. The order of the fields is V gene, clone size, J gene, CDR3 protein. Clone size is stated in some rows and not others, as once, few, many or a class when expanded.

V gene: TRBV5-6; clone size: .; J gene: TRBJ2-2; CDR3 protein: CASSRTWGRADGTGELFF
V gene: TRBV9; clone size: .; J gene: TRBJ2-3; CDR3 protein: CASNPGLAEKDTQYF
V gene: TRBV28; clone size: .; J gene: TRBJ2-7; CDR3 protein: CASSILKGWEQYF
V gene: TRBV19; clone size: .; J gene: TRBJ2-7; CDR3 protein: CASSPGLVLGGEQYF
V gene: TRBV30; clone size: .; J gene: TRBJ1-2; CDR3 protein: CAWSVTRDRGLYGYTF
V gene: TRBV7-3; clone size: .; J gene: TRBJ2-3; CDR3 protein: CASSSGLAGDTQYF
V gene: TRBV27; clone size: .; J gene: TRBJ2-3; CDR3 protein: CASSPPPTDTQYF
V gene: TRBV10-3; clone size: .; J gene: TRBJ1-5; CDR3 protein: CASGTENQPQHF
V gene: TRBV28; clone size: once; J gene: TRBJ2-1; CDR3 protein: CASSLPILGDSGNEQFF
V gene: TRBV27; clone size: .; J gene: TRBJ2-7; CDR3 protein: CASSFASGRSEQYF
V gene: TRBV7-9; clone size: .; J gene: TRBJ2-1; CDR3 protein: CASSSSTGFEQFF
V gene: TRBV5-6; clone size: .; J gene: TRBJ1-1; CDR3 protein: CASSLGSPSNTEAFF
V gene: TRBV2; clone size: .; J gene: TRBJ1-1; CDR3 protein: CASSGLATRGVTEAFF
V gene: TRBV19; clone size: .; J gene: TRBJ2-5; CDR3 protein: CASSWGQETQYF
V gene: TRBV7-9; clone size: .; J gene: TRBJ2-7; CDR3 protein: CASTLGLARGDEQYF
V gene: TRBV2; clone size: .; J gene: TRBJ2-2; CDR3 protein: CASSVNRGDTGELFF
V gene: TRBV2; clone size: .; J gene: TRBJ2-7; CDR3 protein: CASSGTETAYEQYF
V gene: TRBV4-1; clone size: .; J gene: TRBJ1-5; CDR3 protein: CASSDSNQPQHF
V gene: TRBV27; clone size: .; J gene: TRBJ2-7; CDR3 protein: CASSLRAGTFYEQYF
V gene: TRBV9; clone size: .; J gene: TRBJ1-1; CDR3 protein: CASSPGQGSEAFF
V gene: TRBV28; clone size: .; J gene: TRBJ2-7; CDR3 protein: CASSFPRYEQYF
V gene: TRBV14; clone size: .; J gene: TRBJ2-1; CDR3 protein: CASSQEVLAAYNEQFF
V gene: TRBV5-5; clone size: once; J gene: TRBJ2-1; CDR3 protein: CASSLVLAGNEQFF
V gene: TRBV27; clone size: .; J gene: TRBJ2-2; CDR3 protein: CATQRGTGELFF
V gene: TRBV4-1; clone size: .; J gene: TRBJ2-3; CDR3 protein: CASSPEGGGTDTQYF
V gene: TRBV4-1; clone size: .; J gene: TRBJ2-7; CDR3 protein: CASSQDYLTYEQYF
V gene: TRBV5-4; clone size: once; J gene: TRBJ1-1; CDR3 protein: CASSSRGQWNTEAFF
V gene: TRBV6-6; clone size: .; J gene: TRBJ2-1; CDR3 protein: CASSYREGNYNEQFF
V gene: TRBV5-1; clone size: .; J gene: TRBJ1-1; CDR3 protein: CASSVEPRDTEAFF
V gene: TRBV29-1; clone size: .; J gene: TRBJ2-1; CDR3 protein: CSVVPRERHNEQFF
V gene: TRBV30; clone size: .; J gene: TRBJ2-2; CDR3 protein: CAWSVRETTTGELFF
V gene: TRBV5-5; clone size: .; J gene: TRBJ2-1; CDR3 protein: CASTPGDNEQFF
V gene: TRBV27; clone size: .; J gene: TRBJ1-2; CDR3 protein: CASSLSLSYGYTF
V gene: TRBV19; clone size: .; J gene: TRBJ1-1; CDR3 protein: CASSILGDPTEAFF
V gene: TRBV21-1; clone size: .; J gene: TRBJ2-7; CDR3 protein: CASSKDYRPKQYF
V gene: TRBV12-5; clone size: .; J gene: TRBJ2-1; CDR3 protein: CASGPRTGWGDNEQFF
V gene: TRBV5-1; clone size: once; J gene: TRBJ2-1; CDR3 protein: CASSWGQGAYNEQFF
V gene: TRBV5-1; clone size: .; J gene: TRBJ2-1; CDR3 protein: CASSFGERSNEQFF
V gene: TRBV30; clone size: .; J gene: TRBJ2-3; CDR3 protein: CAWEGGSGTDTQYF
V gene: TRBV27; clone size: .; J gene: TRBJ2-2; CDR3 protein: CASRTGGLRTGELFF
V gene: TRBV19; clone size: .; J gene: TRBJ1-5; CDR3 protein: CASSIVGDSNQPQHF
V gene: TRBV4-3; clone size: .; J gene: TRBJ1-1; CDR3 protein: CASSQDLQGLEAFF
V gene: TRBV10-3; clone size: few; J gene: TRBJ1-1; CDR3 protein: CAISEIGGAEAFF
V gene: TRBV19; clone size: once; J gene: TRBJ2-5; CDR3 protein: CASSITTSGQETQYF
V gene: TRBV15; clone size: .; J gene: TRBJ1-1; CDR3 protein: CATSTASGSMNTEAFF
V gene: TRBV27; clone size: .; J gene: TRBJ2-3; CDR3 protein: CASSLGAGGITDTQYF
V gene: TRBV5-4; clone size: .; J gene: TRBJ1-2; CDR3 protein: CASSDTRVYGYTF
V gene: TRBV27; clone size: .; J gene: TRBJ2-2; CDR3 protein: CASSRPGLAGGNTGELFF
V gene: TRBV30; clone size: .; J gene: TRBJ2-7; CDR3 protein: CAWTPSSYEQYF
V gene: TRBV30; clone size: .; J gene: TRBJ2-3; CDR3 protein: CAWELGQTLTDTQYF
V gene: TRBV6-5; clone size: .; J gene: TRBJ2-2; CDR3 protein: CASSLLDPNTGELFF
V gene: TRBV19; clone size: .; J gene: TRBJ2-7; CDR3 protein: CASSPGWGPSYEQYF
V gene: TRBV4-1; clone size: .; J gene: TRBJ2-2; CDR3 protein: CASSQATGLAGGELFF
V gene: TRBV18; clone size: once; J gene: TRBJ1-5; CDR3 protein: CASSPTDGLKQPQHF